The rows below give T cell receptor beta chains drawn from one sample of a study of cytomegalovirus exposure and HLA in healthy donors. Profiling relied on immunoSEQ multiplex PCR, and the TCRdb table lists in-frame clones only, not all of them. The sample has over 150,000 clones, over 70% seen once. Sequenced: PBMCs. The receptors stem from a woman between 45 and 60 years old in good health and CMV-seropositive. CDR3s include the opening cysteine and the closing phenylalanine or tryptophan. Fields, in order: CDR3 length, clone size, D gene, V gene, J gene, CDR3 DNA, CDR3 protein. A D gene is named only where the DNA matches it firmly. Not every row has a clone size; where given, it reads once, few, many or a size class.

>14|.|.|TRBV7-9|TRBJ2-7
TGTGCCAGCAGCTTGAAGAGTGGGCCCTACGAGCAGTACTTC
CASSLKSGPYEQYF
>15|few|TRBD2|TRBV2|TRBJ2-1
TGTGCCAGCACCCAAAGGGGACTAGCGGACAATGAGCAGTTCTTC
CASTQRGLADNEQFF
>15|.|TRBD1|TRBV2|TRBJ1-2
TGTGCCAGCAGTGGGACAGGGATTGGCCCCTATGGCTACACCTTC
CASSGTGIGPYGYTF
>14|.|.|TRBV11-3|TRBJ2-1
TGTGCCAGCAGCCCAGGACAGGGAGGGGATGAGCAGTTCTTC
CASSPGQGGDEQFF
>13|.|.|TRBV5-1|TRBJ2-7
TGCGCCAGCAGCCAAAGCGGTTACTACGAGCAGTACTTC
CASSQSGYYEQYF
>15|.|.|TRBV4-3|TRBJ2-1
TGCGCCAGCAGTTACAATCAGGGTTTGGCGGATGAGCAGTTCTTC
CASSYNQGLADEQFF
>13|.|TRBD1|TRBV5-6|TRBJ1-2
TGTGCCAGCAGCCCTGACAGGGCGGTTAGCTACACCTTC
CASSPDRAVSYTF
>15|.|TRBD1|TRBV5-5|TRBJ1-2
TGTGCCAGCAGCTTTAAGCCGGGACAGGGTTTTGGCTACACCTTC
CASSFKPGQGFGYTF
>14|.|.|TRBV7-2|TRBJ1-5
TGTGCCAGCAGCTCCCGGATGGGAGACCAGCCCCAGCATTTT
CASSSRMGDQPQHF
>13|.|.|TRBV27|TRBJ1-5
TGTGCCAGCAGTTTCCTCTCTAATCAGCCCCAGCATTTT
CASSFLSNQPQHF
>14|.|TRBD2|TRBV29-1|TRBJ2-3
TGCAGCGTCTCGGGACTAGCCGACACAGATACGCAGTATTTT
CSVSGLADTDTQYF
>14|.|.|TRBV27|TRBJ2-1
TGTGCCAGCAGTCCAGGACAGTTTTACAATGAGCAGTTCTTC
CASSPGQFYNEQFF
>15|.|.|TRBV4-3|TRBJ1-6
TGCGCCAGCAGCCAAAACGGTGGGGGGGGTTCACCCCTCCACTTT
CASSQNGGGGSPLHF
>15|.|.|TRBV4-1|TRBJ1-2
TGCGCCAGCAGCCAATCACCCGGGGAGGGCTATGGCTACACCTTC
CASSQSPGEGYGYTF
>14|.|TRBD1|TRBV19|TRBJ1-3
TGTGCCAGTAGTATTGACAGGGCCGGAAACACCATATATTTT
CASSIDRAGNTIYF
>13|once|.|TRBV15|TRBJ2-1
TGTGCCACCAGCCAGATAGGGGTGAATGAGCAGTTCTTC
CATSQIGVNEQFF
>13|once|.|TRBV11-2|TRBJ1-1
TGTGCCAGCAGCTTAGCCGGGGGCACTGAAGCTTTCTTT
CASSLAGGTEAFF
>17|.|TRBD1|TRBV10-3|TRBJ2-3
TGTGGGTACGGGGGGACAGGGGGCGCTTGGTCCACAGATACGCAGTATTTT
CGYGGTGGAWSTDTQYF
>14|once|.|TRBV18|TRBJ2-1
TGTGCCAGCTCTGGTCAGGACTCGTTTACTGAGCAGTTCTTC
CASSGQDSFTEQFF
>15|.|.|TRBV15|TRBJ2-7
TGTGCCACCAGCAGATCCCGCACAGGAAACTACGAGCAGTACTTC
CATSRSRTGNYEQYF
>15|.|.|TRBV9|TRBJ1-2
TGTGCCAGCAGCTCCAGCAGCGCGGTTTACTATGGCTACACCTTC
CASSSSSAVYYGYTF
>16|few|TRBD2|TRBV7-9|TRBJ2-1
TGTGCCAGCAGCAGGACGGGACTAGCGGGAGGCAATGAGCAGTTCTTC
CASSRTGLAGGNEQFF
>17|.|TRBD1|TRBV6-1|TRBJ1-2
TGTGCCAGCAGTGAAAGGGAGGGGACAGGGGCCGTCTATGGCTACACCTTC
CASSEREGTGAVYGYTF
>15|.|.|TRBV9|TRBJ1-2
TGTGCCAGCAGCGTAGCTGTGGGCGCAGGGTATGGCTACACCTTC
CASSVAVGAGYGYTF
>15|.|TRBD1|TRBV7-8|TRBJ2-1
TGTGCCAGCAGTACAGGGACAGGGGGAGACAATGAGCAGTTCTTC
CASSTGTGGDNEQFF
>16|.|.|TRBV6-1|TRBJ1-3
TGTGCCAGCAGTGAAGAGAGACAGTTCTCTGGAAACACCATATATTTT
CASSEERQFSGNTIYF
>16|once|TRBD2|TRBV5-4|TRBJ2-5
TGTGCCAGCAGCCGTACCGGGACTAGTAGCGTCGAGACCCAGTACTTC
CASSRTGTSSVETQYF
>13|.|.|TRBV7-8|TRBJ1-4
TGTGCCACCCAGGGAGGCGCTAATGAAAAACTGTTTTTT
CATQGGANEKLFF
>16|few|TRBD2|TRBV11-3|TRBJ2-1
TGTGCCAGCAGAAGGGCGGGGGGGCCGAACCACAATGAGCAGTTCTTC
CASRRAGGPNHNEQFF
>15|.|TRBD1|TRBV6-1|TRBJ2-7
TGTGCCAGCACCTACGGGCCGGGACAGGGGTACGAGCAGTACTTC
CASTYGPGQGYEQYF
>14|.|TRBD1|TRBV18|TRBJ2-2
TGTGCCAGCTCTCAAACAGGGGACACCGGGGAGCTGTTTTTT
CASSQTGDTGELFF
>17|.|TRBD1|TRBV18|TRBJ2-1
TGTGCCAGCTCACCCAAGGCCACCGACAGGGTAAGCTATGAGCAGTTCTTC
CASSPKATDRVSYEQFF
>13|.|.|TRBV28|TRBJ2-7
TGTGCCAGCAGTTTCTTAGACAGATACGAGCAGTACTTC
CASSFLDRYEQYF
>15|few|.|TRBV5-6|TRBJ2-7
TGTGCCAGCAGCGTAACCGGGAGATGGGGCGGCGAGCAGTACTTC
CASSVTGRWGGEQYF
>15|few|TRBD1|TRBV30|TRBJ1-6
TGTGCCTGCACCATCGCGGCAGGGGGCATAACACCCCTCCACTTT
CACTIAAGGITPLHF
>15|.|.|TRBV29-1|TRBJ2-2
TGCAGCGTTGCCAAGGGAGTTCCGAACACCGGGGAGCTGTTTTTT
CSVAKGVPNTGELFF
>15|.|TRBD2|TRBV27|TRBJ2-3
TGTGCCAGCAGTTTAGGACTAGCGGGAGGTGATACGCAGTATTTT
CASSLGLAGGDTQYF
>16|few|TRBD2|TRBV7-2|TRBJ2-5
TGTGCCAGCAGCGTAACGGGAGGAGGGGCGGGAGAGACCCAGTACTTC
CASSVTGGGAGETQYF
>14|.|.|TRBV27|TRBJ2-2
TGTGCCAGCAGTTTATCTGAGTCCACCGGGGAGCTGTTTTTT
CASSLSESTGELFF
>15|.|.|TRBV6-1|TRBJ1-5
TGTGCCAGCAGCGCCGGGAGGGTCGGCAATCAGCCCCAGCATTTT
CASSAGRVGNQPQHF
>16|few|TRBD1|TRBV19|TRBJ1-1
TGTGCCAGTAGTCTAGCACAGGGGGCACCGAACACTGAAGCTTTCTTT
CASSLAQGAPNTEAFF
>13|.|TRBD2|TRBV12-5|TRBJ2-5
TGTGCTAGTGGTTTCAGCGGGGAAGAGACCCAGTACTTC
CASGFSGEETQYF
>12|.|.|TRBV7-6|TRBJ1-2
TGTGCCAGCAGCTTAGTTGGAGATGGCTACACCTTC
CASSLVGDGYTF
>13|few|TRBD1|TRBV19|TRBJ2-7
TGTGCCAGTAGCGGGACAGGGGGATACGAGCAGTACTTC
CASSGTGGYEQYF
>12|.|.|TRBV6-5|TRBJ2-1
TGTGCCAGCAGCCGACTGGGGGGTGAGCAGTTCTTC
CASSRLGGEQFF
>15|once|TRBD2|TRBV6-1|TRBJ2-3
TGTGCCAGCAGTGAAGTAGCGGGAGCGCGAAATACGCAGTATTTT
CASSEVAGARNTQYF
>15|.|.|TRBV9|TRBJ1-3
TGTGCCAGCAGCGTTGATTGGAGCTCTGGAAACACCATATATTTT
CASSVDWSSGNTIYF
>13|.|.|TRBV30|TRBJ1-1
TGTGCCTGGACAGGCCAGGCGAACACTGAAGCTTTCTTT
CAWTGQANTEAFF
>15|.|.|TRBV9|TRBJ1-4
TGTGCCAGCAGCGTAGGCAGCCAGGATAATGAAAAACTGTTTTTT
CASSVGSQDNEKLFF
>13|few|.|TRBV7-9|TRBJ1-1
TGTTCCAGCAGCCGTACTGAGGACACTGAAGCTTTCTTT
CSSSRTEDTEAFF